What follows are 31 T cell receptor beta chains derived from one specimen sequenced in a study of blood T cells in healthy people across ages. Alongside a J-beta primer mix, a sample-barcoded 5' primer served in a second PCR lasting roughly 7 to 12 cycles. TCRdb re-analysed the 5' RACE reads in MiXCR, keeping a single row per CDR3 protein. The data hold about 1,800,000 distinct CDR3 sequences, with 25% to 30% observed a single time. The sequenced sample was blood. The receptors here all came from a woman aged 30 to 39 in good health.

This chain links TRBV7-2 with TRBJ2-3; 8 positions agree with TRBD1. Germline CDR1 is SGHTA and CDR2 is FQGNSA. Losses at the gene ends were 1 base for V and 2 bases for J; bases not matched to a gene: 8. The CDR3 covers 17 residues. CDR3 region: CASSLGRRTGFTDTQYF. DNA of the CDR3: TGTGCCAGCAGCTTAGGCCGCCGGACAGGGTTCACAGATACGCAGTATTTT.

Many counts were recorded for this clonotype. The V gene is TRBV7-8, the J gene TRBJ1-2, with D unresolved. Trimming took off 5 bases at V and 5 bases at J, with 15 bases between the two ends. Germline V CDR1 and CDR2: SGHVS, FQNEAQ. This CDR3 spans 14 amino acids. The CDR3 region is CASSPKRVGYGYTF. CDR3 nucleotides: TGTGCCAGCAGCCCCAAACGAGTCGGGTATGGCTACACCTTC.

The CDR3 is CASSEPQEDEKLFF. In DNA form, the CDR3 reads TGTGCCAGCAGTGAACCCCAGGAGGATGAAAAACTGTTTTTT. V gene TRBV6-1 combines with J gene TRBJ1-4, with D hard to call. Trimming cost V 2 bases and J 6 bases, with 10 bases left between them. Germline-derived CDR1 and CDR2 are MNHNS and SASEGT. The CDR3 is 14 residues long.

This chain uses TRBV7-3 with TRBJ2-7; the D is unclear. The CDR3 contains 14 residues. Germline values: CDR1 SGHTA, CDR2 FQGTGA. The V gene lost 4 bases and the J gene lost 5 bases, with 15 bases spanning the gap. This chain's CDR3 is CASSSYLAPDEQYF. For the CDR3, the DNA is TGTGCCAGCAGCTCCTACCTGGCCCCGGACGAGCAGTACTTC.

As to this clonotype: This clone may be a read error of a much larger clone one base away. The CDR3 protein is CASSRSWEVLGYTF. The CDR3 DNA reads as TGTGCCAGCTCACGATCCTGGGAGGTTCTGGGCTACACCTTC. The V gene is TRBV18, the J gene TRBJ1-2, with no clear D. CDR1 and CDR2 (germline): KGHSH, LQKENI. Trimming pared 4 bases from V and 8 bases from J, leaving 17 bases between. This CDR3 has 14 amino acids.

CDR3 nucleotides: TGCAGTGCTAGCGGACTAGCGGGGTTCTCGGAGACCCAGTACTTC. Protein product: CSASGLAGFSETQYF. This chain uses TRBV20-1 with TRBJ2-5; 12 nucleotides align to TRBD2. J was trimmed by 5 bases and V by 3 bases; bases with no gene match: 7. The CDR3 runs 15 residues. Germline V gene lookup returns CDR1 DFQATT and CDR2 SNEGSKA (reference sequence).

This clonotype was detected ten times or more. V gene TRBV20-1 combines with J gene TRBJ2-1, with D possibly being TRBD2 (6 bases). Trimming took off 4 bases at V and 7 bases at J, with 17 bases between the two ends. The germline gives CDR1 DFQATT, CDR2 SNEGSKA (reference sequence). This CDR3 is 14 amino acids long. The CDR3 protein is CSAIRDSARNEQFF. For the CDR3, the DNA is TGCAGTGCTATCAGGGACTCCGCGCGGAATGAGCAGTTCTTC.

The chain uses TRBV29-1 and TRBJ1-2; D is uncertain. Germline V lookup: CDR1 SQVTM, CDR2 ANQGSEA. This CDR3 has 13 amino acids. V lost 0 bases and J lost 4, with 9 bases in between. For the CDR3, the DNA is TGCAGCGTTGAAGACGCCAGGTGCTATGGCTACACCTTC. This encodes CSVEDARCYGYTF.

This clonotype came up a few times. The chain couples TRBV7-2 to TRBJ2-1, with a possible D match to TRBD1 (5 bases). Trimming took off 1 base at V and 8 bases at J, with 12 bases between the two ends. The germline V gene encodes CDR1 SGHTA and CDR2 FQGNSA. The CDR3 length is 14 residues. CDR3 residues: CASSLVQGRDEQFF. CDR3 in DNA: TGTGCCAGCAGCTTAGTTCAGGGTCGGGATGAGCAGTTCTTC. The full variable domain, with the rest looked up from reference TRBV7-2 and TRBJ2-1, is GAGVSQSPSNKVTEKGKDVELRCDPISGHTALYWYRQSLGQGLEFLIYFQGNSAPDKSGLPSDRFSAERTGGSVSTLTIQRTQQEDSAVYLCASSLVQGRDEQFFGPGTRLTVL.

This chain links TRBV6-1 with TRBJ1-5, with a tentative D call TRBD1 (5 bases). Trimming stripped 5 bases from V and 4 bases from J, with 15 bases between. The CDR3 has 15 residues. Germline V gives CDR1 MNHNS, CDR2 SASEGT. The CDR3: CASSSTGLGNQPQHF. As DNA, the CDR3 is TGTGCCAGCAGTTCAACGGGGCTGGGGAATCAGCCCCAGCATTTT.

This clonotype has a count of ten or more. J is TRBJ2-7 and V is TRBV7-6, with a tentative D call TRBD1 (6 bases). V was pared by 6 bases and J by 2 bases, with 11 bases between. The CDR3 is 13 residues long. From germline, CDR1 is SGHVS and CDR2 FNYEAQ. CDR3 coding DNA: TGTGCCAGCAGTCACACAGGGACCTACGAGCAGTACTTC. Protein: CASSHTGTYEQYF.

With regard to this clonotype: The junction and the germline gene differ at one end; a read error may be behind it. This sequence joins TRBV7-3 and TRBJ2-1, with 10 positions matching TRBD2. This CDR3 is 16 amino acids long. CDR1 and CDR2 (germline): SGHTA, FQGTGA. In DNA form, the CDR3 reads TGTGCCTGCAGCTTACACAGAAGCGGGGGGGTCAATGAGCAGTTCTTC. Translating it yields CACSLHRSGGVNEQFF.

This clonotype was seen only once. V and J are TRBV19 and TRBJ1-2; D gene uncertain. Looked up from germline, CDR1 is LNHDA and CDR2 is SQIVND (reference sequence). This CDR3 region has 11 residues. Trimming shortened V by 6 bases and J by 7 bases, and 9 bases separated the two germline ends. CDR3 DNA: TGTGCCAGTAGCTGGACTGTTGGCTACACCTTC. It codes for CASSWTVGYTF.

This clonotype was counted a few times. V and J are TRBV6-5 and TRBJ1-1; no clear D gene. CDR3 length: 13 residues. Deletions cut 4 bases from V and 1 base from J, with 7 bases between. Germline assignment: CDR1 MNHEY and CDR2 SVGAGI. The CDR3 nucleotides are TGTGCCAGCAGTTCTCCCCAGAACACTGAAGCTTTCTTT. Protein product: CASSSPQNTEAFF.

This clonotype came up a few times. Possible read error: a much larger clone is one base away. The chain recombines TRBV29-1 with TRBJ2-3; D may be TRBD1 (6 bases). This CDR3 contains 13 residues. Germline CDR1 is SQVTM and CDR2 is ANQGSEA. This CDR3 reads CSVWGRDTDTQYF. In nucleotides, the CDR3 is TGCAGTGTTTGGGGGCGCGACACAGATACGCAGTATTTT.

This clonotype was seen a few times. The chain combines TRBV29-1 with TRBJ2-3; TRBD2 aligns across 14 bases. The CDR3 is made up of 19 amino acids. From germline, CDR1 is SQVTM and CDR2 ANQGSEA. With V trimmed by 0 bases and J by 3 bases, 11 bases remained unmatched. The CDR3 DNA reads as TGCAGCGTTGAAGACCGACTAGCGGGAGGGCCGGGGACAACAGATACGCAGTATTTT. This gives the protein CSVEDRLAGGPGTTDTQYF.

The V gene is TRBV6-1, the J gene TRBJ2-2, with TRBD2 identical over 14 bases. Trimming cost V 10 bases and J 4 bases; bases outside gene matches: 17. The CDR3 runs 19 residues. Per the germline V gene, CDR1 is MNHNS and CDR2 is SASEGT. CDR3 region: CANSRPGRLAGGLTGELFF. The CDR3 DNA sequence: TGTGCCAACAGCCGCCCCGGTAGACTAGCGGGGGGGCTCACCGGGGAGCTGTTTTTT.

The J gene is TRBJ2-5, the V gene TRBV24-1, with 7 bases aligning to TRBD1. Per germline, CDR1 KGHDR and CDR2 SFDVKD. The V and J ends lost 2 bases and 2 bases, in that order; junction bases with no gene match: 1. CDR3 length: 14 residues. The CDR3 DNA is TGTGCCACCAGTGATTCGACAGGGCAAGAGACCCAGTACTTC. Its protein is CATSDSTGQETQYF.

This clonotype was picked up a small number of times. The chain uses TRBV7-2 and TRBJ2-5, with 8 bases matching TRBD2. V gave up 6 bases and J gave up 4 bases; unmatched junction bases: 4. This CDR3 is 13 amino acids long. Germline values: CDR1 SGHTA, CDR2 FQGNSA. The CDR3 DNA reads TGTGCCAGCAGTGACGGGGGGGCAGAGACCCAGTACTTC. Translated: CASSDGGAETQYF.

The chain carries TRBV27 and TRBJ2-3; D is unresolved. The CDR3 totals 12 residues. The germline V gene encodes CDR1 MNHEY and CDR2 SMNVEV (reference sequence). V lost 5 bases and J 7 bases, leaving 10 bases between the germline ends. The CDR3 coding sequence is TGTGCCAGCAGTCCCGCGTTGAATACGCAGTATTTT. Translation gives CASSPALNTQYF.

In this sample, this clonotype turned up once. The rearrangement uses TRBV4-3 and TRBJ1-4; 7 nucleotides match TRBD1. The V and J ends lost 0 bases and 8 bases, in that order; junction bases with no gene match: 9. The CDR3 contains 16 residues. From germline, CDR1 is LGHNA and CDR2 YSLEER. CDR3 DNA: TGCGCCAGCAGCCAAGATCTTGCAGGGGGTAACGAAAAACTGTTTTTT. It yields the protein CASSQDLAGGNEKLFF.

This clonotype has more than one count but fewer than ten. CDR3 nucleotide sequence: TGTGCCAGCAGCTGGACAGGGGGCGTGGGCACTGAAGCTTTCTTT. Translation gives CASSWTGGVGTEAFF. This chain joins TRBV28 and TRBJ1-1, with 11 bases matching TRBD1. The CDR3 has 15 residues. With V trimmed by 6 bases and J by 4 bases, 7 bases remained unmatched. The germline V gene encodes CDR1 MDHEN and CDR2 SYDVKM.

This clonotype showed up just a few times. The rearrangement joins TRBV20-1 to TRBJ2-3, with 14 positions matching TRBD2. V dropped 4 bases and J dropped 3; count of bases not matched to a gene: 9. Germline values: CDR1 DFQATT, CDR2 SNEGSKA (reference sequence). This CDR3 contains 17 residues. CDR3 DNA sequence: TGCAGTGCTAAAAGACTAGCGGGGGGGCTAAGGACAGATACGCAGTATTTT. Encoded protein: CSAKRLAGGLRTDTQYF.

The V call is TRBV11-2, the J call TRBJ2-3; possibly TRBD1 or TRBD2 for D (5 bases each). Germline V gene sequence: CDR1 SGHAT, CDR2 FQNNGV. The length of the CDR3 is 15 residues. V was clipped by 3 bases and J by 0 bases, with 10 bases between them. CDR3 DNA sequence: TGTGCCAGCAGCTTTGAGGGGAGAAGCACAGATACGCAGTATTTT. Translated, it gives CASSFEGRSTDTQYF.

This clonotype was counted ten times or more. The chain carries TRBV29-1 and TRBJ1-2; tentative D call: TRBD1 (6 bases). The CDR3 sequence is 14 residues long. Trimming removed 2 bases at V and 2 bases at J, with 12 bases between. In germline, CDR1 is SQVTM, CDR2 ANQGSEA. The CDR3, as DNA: TGCAGCGTTGAATTGTCACAGGGAAACTATGGCTACACCTTC. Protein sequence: CSVELSQGNYGYTF.

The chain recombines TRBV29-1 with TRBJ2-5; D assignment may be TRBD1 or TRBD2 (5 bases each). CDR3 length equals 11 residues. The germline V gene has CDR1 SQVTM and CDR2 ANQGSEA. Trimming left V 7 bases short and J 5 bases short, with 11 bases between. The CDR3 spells CSGDGVETQYF. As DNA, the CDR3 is TGCAGCGGGGACGGGGTGGAGACCCAGTACTTC. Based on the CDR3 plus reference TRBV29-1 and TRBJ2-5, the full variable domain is SAVISQKPSRDICQRGTSLTIQCQVDSQVTMMFWYRQQPGQSLTLIATANQGSEATYESGFVIDKFPISRPNLTFSTLTVSNMSPEDSSIYLCSGDGVETQYFGPGTRLLVL.

In DNA form, the CDR3 reads TGTGCCAGCAGCAAATCGGGCATACTTGAAAAACTGTTTTTT. Protein product: CASSKSGILEKLFF. The chain combines TRBV21-1 with TRBJ1-4. TRBV21-1 constitutes a pseudogene. The CDR3 runs 14 residues.

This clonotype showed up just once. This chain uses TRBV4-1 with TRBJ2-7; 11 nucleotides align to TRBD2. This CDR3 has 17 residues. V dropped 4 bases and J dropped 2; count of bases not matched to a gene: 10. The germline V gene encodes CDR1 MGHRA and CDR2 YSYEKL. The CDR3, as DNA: TGCGCCAGCAGCCTTACGATTCCGGGACTAGCGGCCTACGAGCAGTACTTC. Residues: CASSLTIPGLAAYEQYF.

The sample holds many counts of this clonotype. The CDR3 DNA is TGTGCCAGCAGCCAGGCGGACGCCAGGACCCAGTACTTC. This sequence encodes CASSQADARTQYF. The chain joins TRBV12-3 or TRBV12-4 to TRBJ2-5; no definite D call. Trimming stripped 6 bases from V and 7 bases from J, with 15 bases between. The CDR3 length is 13 residues.

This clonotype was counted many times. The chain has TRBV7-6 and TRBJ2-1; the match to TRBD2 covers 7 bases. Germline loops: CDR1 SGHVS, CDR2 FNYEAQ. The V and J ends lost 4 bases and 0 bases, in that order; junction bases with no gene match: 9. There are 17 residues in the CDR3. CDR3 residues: CASSSPKLAASYNEQFF. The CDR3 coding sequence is TGTGCCAGCAGCTCACCCAAGCTAGCGGCCTCCTACAATGAGCAGTTCTTC.

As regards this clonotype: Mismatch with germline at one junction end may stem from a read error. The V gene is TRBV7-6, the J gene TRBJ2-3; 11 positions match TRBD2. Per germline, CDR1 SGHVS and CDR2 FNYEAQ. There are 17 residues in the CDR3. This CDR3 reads CAGSPSGPSGGTDTQYF. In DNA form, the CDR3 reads TGTGCCGGCAGCCCCTCCGGCCCTAGCGGGGGGACAGATACGCAGTATTTT. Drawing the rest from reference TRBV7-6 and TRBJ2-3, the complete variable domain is GAGVSQSPRYKVTKRGQDVALRCDPISGHVSLYWYRQALGQGPEFLTYFNYEAQQDKSGLPNDRFSAERPEGSISTLTIQRTEQRDSAMYRCAGSPSGPSGGTDTQYFGPGTRLTVL.